Below, 26 T cell receptor beta chains from the same sample are listed, as sequenced in a study of blood T cell repertoires in COVID-19. The protocol was immunoSEQ multiplex PCR, while the TCRdb copy is restricted to in-frame clones and leaves out a portion. The data contain 250,000 to 300,000 clones, approximately 90% of them seen just once; the ten biggest clones take up 0.9% to 1.2%. Sequencing used PBMCs or T cells enriched from blood (not recorded which). The receptors come from a woman younger than 45 who had recovered from COVID-19.

The chain recombines TRBV3-1 (or the pseudogene TRBV3-2) with TRBJ1-1; the D is unclear. Looked up from germline, CDR1 is LGHDT and CDR2 is YNNKEL (reference sequence). CDR3 length: 13 amino acids. The ends were cut back, 0 bases at V and 11 bases at J, with 13 bases in the middle. The CDR3 region has the DNA TGTGCCAGCAGCCAAGAGATGTCACTGAGGGCTTTCTTT. Residues: CASSQEMSLRAFF.

The rearrangement uses TRBV2 and TRBJ1-6; D gene ambiguous. V shed 6 bases and J shed 6 bases, with 15 bases lying between them. CDR1 and CDR2 from the germline V gene are SNHLY and FYNNEI. The CDR3 runs 15 residues. The CDR3 nucleotides read TGTGCCAGCAGCGTTACCACGAGACTTAATTCACCCCTCCACTTT. Encoded protein: CASSVTTRLNSPLHF.

The V gene is TRBV11-2, the J gene TRBJ2-1, with 8 bases fitting TRBD2. The germline V gene has CDR1 SGHAT and CDR2 FQNNGV. The CDR3 is 15 amino acids. The trim removed 3 bases at V and 1 base at J, leaving 2 bases unmatched. CDR3: CASSLASGSYNEQFF. The DNA of the CDR3 is TGTGCCAGCAGCTTGGCTAGCGGGTCCTACAATGAGCAGTTCTTC. Filled out from reference TRBV11-2 and TRBJ2-1, the complete variable domain reads EAGVAQSPRYKIIEKRQSVAFWCNPISGHATLYWYQQILGQGPKLLIQFQNNGVVDDSQLPKDRFSAERLKGVDSTLKIQPAKLEDSAVYLCASSLASGSYNEQFFGPGTRLTVL.

V is TRBV4-1 and J is TRBJ1-2; no reliable D call. The germline CDR1 and CDR2 sequences are MGHRA and YSYEKL. The CDR3 sequence is 15 residues long. V lost 3 bases and J lost 1, with 12 bases in between. The CDR3 nucleotides are TGCGCCAGCAGCCAGGACTCCCTGGGTAACTATGGCTACACCTTC. It codes for CASSQDSLGNYGYTF.

This clone was counted a single time. Other DNA variants within this sample encode the same CDR3. This sequence joins TRBV28 and TRBJ1-2; 7 bases agree with TRBD1. CDR1 and CDR2 from the germline V gene are MDHEN and SYDVKM. The CDR3 consists of 12 residues. J lost 8 bases, V lost 4 bases, and 4 bases had no gene match. DNA of the CDR3: TGTGCCAGCAGTTACGCAGGGGGAGGCTACACCTTC. The encoded protein is CASSYAGGGYTF.

The count of this clone is one. This chain connects TRBV5-1 to TRBJ2-5, with 12 bases that match TRBD1. After removal of 3 bases from V and 7 bases from J, the junction contained 16 bases not matched to a gene. Germline assignment: CDR1 SGHRS and CDR2 YFSETQ. The CDR3 is made up of 18 amino acids. The CDR3 sequence is CASSWEGQGADRGRTQYF. CDR3 nucleotides: TGCGCCAGCAGCTGGGAGGGACAGGGGGCAGACCGAGGTCGGACCCAGTACTTC.

J is TRBJ2-7 and V is TRBV7-2; the match to TRBD1 covers 12 bases. From germline, CDR1 is SGHTA and CDR2 FQGNSA. The V segment lost 1 base and the J segment 7 bases; nucleotides outside the gene matches: 8. The CDR3 totals 16 residues. The CDR3 sequence is CASSLVGTGGAGEQYF. The CDR3 DNA is TGTGCCAGCAGCTTAGTAGGGACAGGGGGCGCGGGGGAGCAGTACTTC.

The J gene is TRBJ2-4, the V gene TRBV7-2; 7 bases align to TRBD2. There are 17 residues in the CDR3. Trimming took 0 bases from V and 7 from J; bases not matched to a gene: 12. Germline lookup yields CDR1 SGHTA and CDR2 FQGNSA. CDR3 DNA sequence: TGTGCCAGCAGCTTAGCTGGCGGGAGATATGAGGGGAACATTCAGTACTTC. It yields the protein CASSLAGGRYEGNIQYF. Using reference TRBV7-2 and TRBJ2-4 for the parts outside the CDR3, the full variable domain is GAGVSQSPSNKVTEKGKDVELRCDPISGHTALYWYRQSLGQGLEFLIYFQGNSAPDKSGLPSDRFSAERTGGSVSTLTIQRTQQEDSAVYLCASSLAGGRYEGNIQYFGAGTRLSVL.

The rearrangement joins TRBV19 to TRBJ2-3; TRBD2 matches 8 bases. The CDR3 runs to 14 residues. V shed 8 bases, J shed 4 bases, and the junction held 8 bases outside the gene matches. The germline CDR1 and CDR2 sequences are LNHDA and SQIVND (reference sequence). Here the CDR3 DNA reads TGTGCCAGTGGCGGGAGTAGCGGGGCAGATACGCAGTATTTT. Translating gives CASGGSSGADTQYF. The variable domain in full, with the rest retrieved from reference TRBV19 and TRBJ2-3, is DGGITQSPKYLFRKEGQNVTLSCEQNLNHDAMYWYRQDPGQGLRLIYYSQIVNDFQKGDIAEGYSVSREKKESFPLTVTSAQKNPTAFYLCASGGSSGADTQYFGPGTRLTVL.

The J gene is TRBJ2-2, the V gene TRBV2; D unresolved. Trimming removed 10 bases at V and 1 base at J, with 7 bases between. The CDR3 extends over 12 amino acids. The V gene's germline CDR1 is SNHLY and CDR2 FYNNEI. Here the CDR3 reads CATLGNTGELFF. CDR3 nucleotides: TGTGCCACCCTCGGGAACACCGGGGAGCTGTTTTTT.

The V call is TRBV7-9, the J call TRBJ2-7, with D unresolved. Germline CDR1 and CDR2: SEHNR and FQNEAQ (reference sequence). With 7 bases removed from V and 6 bases from J, the gap between germline ends came to 22 bases. This CDR3 comprises 15 residues. The CDR3 protein is CASNPSVGLGPEQYF. The CDR3 bases are TGTGCCAGCAACCCCAGTGTGGGCCTTGGCCCCGAGCAGTACTTC.

The V gene is TRBV3-1 (or the pseudogene TRBV3-2), the J gene TRBJ2-1; 7 nucleotides line up with TRBD2. The CDR3 is 16 amino acids. The germline CDR1 and CDR2 sequences are LGHDT and YNNKEL (reference sequence). V shed 1 base, J shed 2 bases, and the junction held 5 bases outside the gene matches. The CDR3 region is CASSQAGGSPYNEQFF. CDR3 nucleotides: TGTGCCAGCAGCCAAGCAGGCGGGAGCCCCTACAATGAGCAGTTCTTC.

This clone has a single count. The chain recombines TRBV9 with TRBJ2-2; tentatively, D is TRBD2 (5 bases). This CDR3 is 16 amino acids long. The V end was cut by 0 bases, the J end by 4 bases, with 13 bases between. The germline gives CDR1 SGDLS, CDR2 YYNGEE. CDR3 residues: CASSVARGLGTGELFF. The CDR3 DNA reads as TGTGCCAGCAGCGTAGCTCGAGGGTTAGGCACCGGGGAGCTGTTTTTT.

The rearrangement uses TRBV28 and TRBJ2-1, with a tentative D call TRBD2 (5 bases). Deletions cut 6 bases from V and 0 bases from J, with 9 bases between. This CDR3 region has 14 residues. Germline V lookup: CDR1 MDHEN, CDR2 SYDVKM. CDR3: CASRPGNSYNEQFF. CDR3 DNA: TGTGCCAGCAGGCCGGGAAACTCCTACAATGAGCAGTTCTTC.

This chain uses TRBV28 with TRBJ2-1, with 9 bases lining up with TRBD2. The germline gives CDR1 MDHEN, CDR2 SYDVKM. Losses at the gene ends were 6 bases for V and 2 bases for J; bases not matched to a gene: 5. The CDR3 is made up of 15 amino acids. CDR3 sequence reads: CASSSSGRPYNEQFF. The DNA of the CDR3 is TGTGCCAGCAGCTCGAGCGGGAGGCCCTACAATGAGCAGTTCTTC.

This chain joins TRBV4-3 and TRBJ2-1; the match to TRBD2 covers 15 bases. The CDR3 loop spans 18 amino acids. Germline CDR1 reads LGHNA; CDR2 reads YSLEER. The ends lost 2 bases at V and 6 bases at J; junction bases unmatched: 8. The CDR3: CASSQFPPGLAGGNEQFF. The CDR3 DNA reads TGCGCCAGCAGCCAATTTCCACCGGGACTAGCGGGAGGCAATGAGCAGTTCTTC.

This chain joins TRBV27 and TRBJ1-5; possibly TRBD1 for D (5 bases). Trimming removed 6 bases at V and 2 bases at J, with 8 bases between. Germline V lookup: CDR1 MNHEY, CDR2 SMNVEV (reference sequence). This CDR3 has 13 residues. The CDR3 coding sequence is TGTGCCAGCAGGGGGCTCGGCAATCAGCCCCAGCATTTT. It translates to CASRGLGNQPQHF.

This clone was seen once. The V call is TRBV12-3 or TRBV12-4, the J call TRBJ2-2; no definite D call. V dropped 5 bases and J dropped 6 bases, with 7 bases sitting between them. This CDR3 region has 12 residues. The CDR3 sequence: CASSATAGELFF. CDR3 nucleotide sequence: TGTGCCAGCAGTGCTACAGCCGGGGAGCTGTTTTTT.

The CDR3 reads CSASFGTAQYNEQFF. For the CDR3, the DNA is TGCAGTGCTAGTTTCGGGACAGCCCAATACAATGAGCAGTTCTTC. This chain uses TRBV20-1 with TRBJ2-1, with 7 bases that match TRBD1. In germline, CDR1 is DFQATT, CDR2 SNEGSKA (reference sequence). The trim removed 3 bases at V and 4 bases at J, leaving 9 bases unmatched. The CDR3 runs 15 residues.

The count of this clone is one. The V and J genes are TRBV20-1 and TRBJ2-7; a weak D match, TRBD1 (5 bases). CDR3 length: 11 amino acids. Germline lookup yields CDR1 DFQATT and CDR2 SNEGSKA (reference sequence). Trimming left V 8 bases short and J 4 bases short, with 12 bases between. CDR3 sequence: CSTTDSYEQYF. The DNA for the CDR3 is TGCAGTACTACCGACAGTTACGAGCAGTACTTC.

This chain joins TRBV11-2 and TRBJ2-5; 15 bases are a match to TRBD2. The CDR3 length is 16 residues. V lost 7 bases, J lost 5 bases, and 8 bases stayed unmatched. Germline values: CDR1 SGHAT, CDR2 FQNNGV. The CDR3 loop reads CASNMGLAGGLETQYF. CDR3 DNA sequence: TGTGCCAGCAACATGGGACTAGCGGGAGGATTGGAGACCCAGTACTTC.

The V gene is TRBV28, the J gene TRBJ1-2, with TRBD1 as a possible D gene (5 bases). Per the germline V gene, CDR1 is MDHEN and CDR2 is SYDVKM. Trimming removed 10 bases at V and 2 bases at J, with 14 bases between. This CDR3 spans 13 amino acids. CDR3 DNA sequence: TGTGCCACCCTTGAGACAGAAAACTATGGCTACACCTTC. As protein: CATLETENYGYTF.

This clone was counted between two and nine times. The chain joins TRBV2 to TRBJ2-3; possible D gene TRBD2, 5 bases. The CDR3 is 15 residues long. Germline V gene sequence: CDR1 SNHLY, CDR2 FYNNEI. The V end lost 4 bases, the J end lost 2 bases, and 13 bases lay between the germline ends. This chain's CDR3 is CASSGLTISTDTQYF. CDR3 bases: TGTGCCAGCAGTGGCCTGACTATCTCCACAGATACGCAGTATTTT.

The chain joins TRBV5-1 to TRBJ1-5, with D perhaps TRBD1 (6 bases). In germline, CDR1 is SGHRS, CDR2 YFSETQ. The CDR3 runs to 15 residues. Trimming left V 5 bases short and J 1 base short, with 13 bases between. This CDR3 reads CASSLQGLSNQPQHF. As DNA, the CDR3 is TGCGCCAGCAGTCTGCAGGGGTTGAGCAATCAGCCCCAGCATTTT.

This clone appeared a single time. This chain links TRBV7-3 with TRBJ2-1; TRBD2 aligns across 7 bases. The CDR3 sequence is 16 residues long. Unmatched junction bases numbered 4, after V lost 0 bases and J lost 2 bases. Germline-derived CDR1 and CDR2 are SGHTA and FQGTGA. CDR3 sequence: CASSLTPSGAYNEQFF. CDR3 DNA: TGTGCCAGCAGCTTAACCCCTAGCGGAGCCTACAATGAGCAGTTCTTC.

The chain recombines TRBV29-1 with TRBJ2-3; TRBD1 is a possible D gene (5 bases). V gave up 4 bases and J gave up 4 bases, with 6 bases separating them. Germline V gene sequence: CDR1 SQVTM, CDR2 ANQGSEA. The CDR3 totals 11 residues. The CDR3 sequence: CSVAGSDTQYF. In nucleotides, the CDR3 is TGCAGCGTTGCAGGGTCAGATACGCAGTATTTT.